This T cell receptor (beta chain) is from a study of glioma-infiltrating T cells. General study findings and limits: Gliomas, especially low-grade, showed above-expected tissue-blood divergence; non-neoplastic patients showed below. Tissue and blood shared very few CDR3 sequences.

The iRepertoire nested amplicon-rescue multiplex PCR amplified TCR alpha and beta CDR3s from RNA. Via MiXCR, TCRdb re-called the multiplex PCR reads, giving one row per CDR3 protein. The data show under 150,000 distinct CDR3 sequences, approximately 40% seen once. Trimming cost V 1 base and J 3 bases; bases outside gene matches: 4. Germline CDR1 is SGDLS and CDR2 is YYNGEE. This CDR3 has 15 residues. Regarding this clonotype: Its antigen is unknown.

The sequenced material came from glioma tissue, nonneoplastic brain tissue, or PBMCs (not recorded which). The TCR comes from a human donor with low-grade glioma or glioblastoma, undergoing nonglioma brain surgery, or in good health (not recorded which). The gene calls are TRBV9 and TRBJ2-3, with 8 bases matching TRBD2. The CDR3, as DNA: TGTGCCAGCAGCGTATCAGGGACTAGAACAGATACGCAGTATTTT. This gives the protein CASSVSGTRTDTQYF.